This T cell receptor beta chain was identified during a study of OX40 agonist ivuxolimab in advanced cancers. Study outcomes and limitations: The expanded peripheral T cells' antigen specificity was not determined.

The V gene end was trimmed by 2 bases and the J gene end by 8 bases; junction bases not matched to a gene: 5. The CDR3 runs 14 residues. The germline CDR1 and CDR2 sequences are GTSNPN and SVGIG (reference sequence). Concerning this clone: The target antigen is unknown.

Clones were sequenced by immunoSEQ multiplex PCR, and TCRdb holds only the in-frame ones, with some missing. The table lists approximately 15,000 clones, roughly 77% of them singletons. At baseline, cycle 4 day 1, and cycle 7 day 1, blood was sampled. The origin of this receptor is an adult with an advanced solid tumor such as melanoma, head and neck, liver or kidney cancer. This chain links TRBV30 with TRBJ2-1; 11 bases match TRBD2. This specimen consisted of CD4+ or CD8+ T cells sorted from blood, obtained in a trial of the OX40 agonist ivuxolimab. CDR3 region: CAWSSTSGTDEQFF. DNA for the CDR3: TGTGCCTGGAGTTCGACTAGCGGGACGGATGAGCAGTTCTTC.